A single sample is the source of the 19 T cell receptor beta chains below, sequenced in a study of CD8 T cells in Susac syndrome. The RNA, about 0.5 to 1 ug, was put through reverse transcription using random hexamers. Via MiXCR, TCRdb re-called the immunoSEQ multiplex PCR reads, giving one row per CDR3 protein. The sample consists of about 100,000 distinct CDR3 sequences, about 96% of them appearing once. The sample was CD8+ T cells from PBMCs. Receptors were obtained from a human donor with Susac syndrome.

This chain connects TRBV9 to TRBJ2-2; TRBD2 aligns across 11 bases. V lost 3 bases to trimming and J lost 7 bases; unmatched junction nucleotides: 11. The CDR3 runs to 17 residues. The germline gives CDR1 SGDLS, CDR2 YYNGEE. The CDR3 is CASSEVGTSGPIGELFF. In DNA form, the CDR3 reads TGTGCCAGCAGCGAAGTGGGGACTAGCGGCCCGATCGGGGAGCTGTTTTTT.

The rearrangement joins TRBV10-1 to TRBJ1-2; TRBD1 matches 7 bases. CDR3 length: 13 amino acids. J was trimmed by 4 bases and V by 6 bases; bases with no gene match: 5. The germline V gene has CDR1 WNHNN and CDR2 SYGVQD (reference sequence). The CDR3 sequence is CASSEDRSYGYTF. The CDR3 nucleotides are TGCGCCAGCAGCGAGGACAGGTCCTATGGCTACACCTTC.

The chain links TRBV5-4 to TRBJ2-3; D may be TRBD2 (6 bases). Germline-derived CDR1 and CDR2 are SGHNT and YYREEE (reference sequence). CDR3 size: 15 residues. Trimming left V 4 bases short and J 2 bases short, with 14 bases between. Written as DNA, the CDR3 is TGTGCCAGCAGCCGGGCCGGGAGTGCCACAGATACGCAGTATTTT. Its translation is CASSRAGSATDTQYF.

This rearrangement joins TRBV18 to TRBJ1-6; no clear D gene. V was trimmed by 3 bases and J by 10 bases, leaving 10 bases between them. There are 13 residues in the CDR3. The germline CDR1 and CDR2 sequences are KGHSH and LQKENI. The CDR3 coding sequence is TGTGCCAGCTCACCTATGGAGGGATCACCCCTCCACTTT. Amino acids: CASSPMEGSPLHF.

The chain employs TRBV12-3 or TRBV12-4 and TRBJ1-2, with a possible D match to TRBD1 (6 bases). Trimming took 4 bases from V and 5 from J, leaving 8 bases between them. There are 12 residues in the CDR3. The CDR3 nucleotides are TGTGCCAGCAGTTACAGGGATTATGGCTACACCTTC. It is translated as CASSYRDYGYTF.

The chain is built from TRBV28 and TRBJ2-7; unclear D gene. V was trimmed by 6 bases and J by 5 bases, leaving 17 bases between them. This CDR3 has 14 residues. Germline CDR1 and CDR2: MDHEN and SYDVKM. This CDR3 reads CASRTHRALNEQYF. The CDR3 DNA reads as TGTGCCAGCAGGACACACCGGGCCTTAAACGAGCAGTACTTC.

The count of this clonotype is one. The chain uses TRBV28 and TRBJ2-7; D assignment may be TRBD1 or TRBD2 (5 bases each). Germline V gene sequence: CDR1 MDHEN, CDR2 SYDVKM. V gave up 5 bases and J gave up 3 bases, with 14 bases separating them. This CDR3 spans 14 amino acids. The CDR3 spells CASSPPGPFYEQYF. The CDR3 DNA is TGTGCCAGCAGTCCCCCGGGACCCTTCTACGAGCAGTACTTC.

The chain is built from TRBV15 and TRBJ1-1; D unresolved. Trimming removed 1 base at V and 0 bases at J, with 9 bases between. The germline gives CDR1 LNHNV, CDR2 YYDKDF (reference sequence). The CDR3 is 15 amino acids. CDR3 nucleotides: TGTGCCACCAGCAGAGGGGTCGTTTTGAACACTGAAGCTTTCTTT. Its protein is CATSRGVVLNTEAFF.

This CDR3 reads CASSQAGAFYEQYF. CDR3 sequence (DNA): TGTGCCAGCAGCCAAGCGGGGGCCTTCTACGAGCAGTACTTC. This sequence joins TRBV3-1 and TRBJ2-7; D is tentatively TRBD1 or TRBD2 (6 bases each). The CDR3 loop spans 14 amino acids. Per germline, CDR1 LGHDT and CDR2 YNNKEL (reference sequence). The germline V and J ends were trimmed by 1 base and 3 bases, with 10 bases remaining between them.

DNA for the CDR3: TGTGCCAGCACCCTTCCGATACAGCAGTACTTC. Its protein product is CASTLPIQQYF. This chain uses TRBV6-5 with TRBJ2-7; D is unclear. The germline V gene has CDR1 MNHEY and CDR2 SVGAGI. The CDR3 loop spans 11 amino acids. Trimming removed 7 bases from V and 8 bases from J, with 12 bases in between.

This rearrangement joins TRBV20-1 to TRBJ2-7, with a weak D call TRBD2 (5 bases). Trimming removed 0 bases at V and 3 bases at J, with 12 bases between. The CDR3 has 14 residues. Looked up from germline, CDR1 is DFQATT and CDR2 is SNEGSKA (reference sequence). The CDR3 sequence: CSARDLGGFYEQYF. The CDR3 coding sequence is TGCAGTGCTAGAGATCTCGGCGGGTTCTACGAGCAGTACTTC.

The chain couples TRBV7-2 to TRBJ2-2; 13 bases match TRBD2. Germline assignment: CDR1 SGHTA and CDR2 FQGNSA. CDR3 length: 16 residues. With V trimmed by 3 bases and J by 4 bases, 2 bases remained unmatched. CDR3 DNA: TGTGCCAGCAGCTTGGGACTAGCGGGAACCACCGGGGAGCTGTTTTTT. It is translated as CASSLGLAGTTGELFF.

This clonotype was recorded only once. This chain joins TRBV9 and TRBJ2-5; 9 bases are shared with TRBD2. This CDR3 region has 17 residues. The germline V gene has CDR1 SGDLS and CDR2 YYNGEE. V was clipped by 3 bases and J by 5 bases; unmatched bases: 14. The CDR3 nucleotides are TGTGCCAGCAGCGACAGAGGCGGGAGGGACCCTGGGGAGACCCAGTACTTC. This translates into CASSDRGGRDPGETQYF.

V usage is TRBV29-1 and J usage is TRBJ1-2; D unresolved. The germline V gene encodes CDR1 SQVTM and CDR2 ANQGSEA. V was clipped by 4 bases and J by 5 bases, with 14 bases between them. The CDR3 covers 13 residues. For the CDR3, the DNA is TGCAGCGTTGCTTTCGCGACTTCTTATGGCTACACCTTC. This translates into CSVAFATSYGYTF.

Written as DNA, the CDR3 is TGCGCCAGCAGCTTGGACGGGGGAAACACCATATATTTT. Encoded protein: CASSLDGGNTIYF. This chain connects TRBV5-1 to TRBJ1-3; D unresolved. CDR1 is SGHRS, CDR2 YFSETQ, per germline. V lost 0 bases and J lost 4, with 5 bases in between. This CDR3 is built from 13 residues.

The V and J genes are TRBV29-1 and TRBJ1-4, with 10 nucleotides matching TRBD1. The CDR3 is made up of 18 amino acids. J was trimmed by 0 bases and V by 6 bases; bases with no gene match: 13. Germline loops: CDR1 SQVTM, CDR2 ANQGSEA. Here the CDR3 DNA reads TGCAGCGTAACACTACTCGGGACAGGGGCCTCAACTAATGAAAAACTGTTTTTT. Protein product: CSVTLLGTGASTNEKLFF.

This rearrangement joins TRBV6-6 to TRBJ2-6; 8 nucleotides match TRBD1. With V trimmed by 6 bases and J by 2 bases, 3 bases remained unmatched. The CDR3 extends over 15 amino acids. Germline V CDR1 and CDR2: MNHNY, SVGAGI (reference sequence). CDR3 loop: CASSDRGPGANVLTF. The CDR3 DNA follows: TGTGCCAGCAGCGACAGGGGCCCTGGGGCCAACGTCCTGACTTTC.

This clonotype was picked up one time. The chain couples TRBV5-1 to TRBJ2-6; 7 nucleotides align to TRBD1. Per the germline V gene, CDR1 is SGHRS and CDR2 is YFSETQ. J lost 0 bases, V lost 3 bases, and 6 bases had no gene match. The CDR3 covers 17 residues. CDR3 nucleotides: TGCGCCAGCAGCTGGCCGACAGGGAGCTCTGGGGCCAACGTCCTGACTTTC. Translating gives CASSWPTGSSGANVLTF.

The gene calls are TRBV9 and TRBJ2-3, with D possibly being TRBD2 (5 bases). The CDR3 sequence is 13 residues long. Germline CDR1 is SGDLS and CDR2 is YYNGEE. Deletions cut 2 bases from V and 6 bases from J, with 10 bases between. The DNA of the CDR3 is TGTGCCAGCAGCGTCTCGGGCGGGGATACGCAGTATTTT. It encodes CASSVSGGDTQYF.